Reported below is one T cell receptor (beta chain). Its specificity is unknown. TCRdb analysed the reads with MiXCR anew, one entry per CDR3 protein. Here the sample spans hundreds of thousands of distinct CDR3 sequences, less than 35% being singletons. The data belong to a study of T cell repertoires in cytomegalovirus infection. The CDR3 loop spans 16 amino acids. Trimming took 6 bases from V and 7 from J, leaving 25 bases between them. Study-level findings and limits: Dominating the ex vivo response were HLA-C-restricted CMV-specific TCR beta clonotypes.

The receptor was isolated from a human donor in good health (CMV status not recorded). Some clones in this sample may be carry-over from other donors' samples. The genes are TRBV12-3 or TRBV12-4 and TRBJ2-7, with D possibly TRBD1 on 6 matching bases. This specimen was cultured CD8+ T cells from PBMCs, taken from culture after CMV antigen stimulation. Here the CDR3 DNA reads TGTGCCAGCAGCCCATTTTCTGCAGAGGGGGTAAAAGAGCAGTACTTC. Amino acid sequence: CASSPFSAEGVKEQYF.